These 27 T cell receptor beta chains originate from one sample sequenced in a study of blood T cell repertoires in COVID-19. Only in-frame clones appear in the TCRdb table, and some are missing; sequencing was by immunoSEQ multiplex PCR. Found here are 150,000 to 160,000 clones, 70% to 85% of them singletons; the top ten hold approximately 0.6%. The sample was peripheral blood. Source of these receptors: a man aged 55 to 70 with COVID-19, enrolled during active disease.

The genes are TRBV19 and TRBJ2-1; 7 nucleotides agree with TRBD1. Germline loops: CDR1 LNHDA, CDR2 SQIVND (reference sequence). J was trimmed by 0 bases and V by 7 bases; bases with no gene match: 15. CDR3 length equals 18 residues. In DNA, the CDR3 is TGTGCCAGTACCCCGAGGGCCCCAGGGGGTTTCTCCTACAATGAGCAGTTCTTC. Amino acids: CASTPRAPGGFSYNEQFF. Combining the CDR3 with reference TRBV19 and TRBJ2-1 gives the whole variable domain DGGITQSPKYLFRKEGQNVTLSCEQNLNHDAMYWYRQDPGQGLRLIYYSQIVNDFQKGDIAEGYSVSREKKESFPLTVTSAQKNPTAFYLCASTPRAPGGFSYNEQFFGPGTRLTVL.

A few counts support this clone. This chain links TRBV4-1 with TRBJ1-2; 7 nucleotides match TRBD1. Germline values: CDR1 MGHRA, CDR2 YSYEKL. Unmatched junction bases numbered 12, after V lost 6 bases and J lost 8 bases. The CDR3 covers 14 residues. The CDR3 region is CASRDRVIVGGYTF. The CDR3, as DNA: TGCGCCAGCAGAGACAGGGTCATAGTCGGGGGCTACACCTTC.

This chain uses TRBV10-3 with TRBJ1-1; no firm D call. The CDR3 has 12 amino acids. Trimming removed 6 bases from V and 3 bases from J, with 8 bases in between. Germline V CDR1 and CDR2: ENHRY, SYGVKD. The CDR3, as DNA: TGTGCCATCAGGAACTTCGACACTGAAGCTTTCTTT. It encodes CAIRNFDTEAFF.

About this clone itself: Other DNA sequences of this sample code for an identical CDR3. This chain uses TRBV6-5 with TRBJ1-3; no clear D gene. The length of the CDR3 is 15 residues. Germline V gives CDR1 MNHEY, CDR2 SVGAGI. Trimming cost V 0 bases and J 1 base, with 7 bases left between them. CDR3: CASSYSRGSGNTIYF. The CDR3 nucleotides read TGTGCCAGCAGTTACTCCCGGGGATCTGGAAACACCATATATTTT.

The chain combines TRBV6-2 or TRBV6-3 with TRBJ2-7; weak D call: TRBD1 (6 bases). The CDR3 has 12 residues. Trimming removed 4 bases from V and 4 bases from J, with 8 bases in between. CDR1 and CDR2 (germline): MNHEY, SVGEGT. The CDR3 DNA is TGTGCCAGCAGTTTACAGGGTTACGAGCAGTACTTC. It specifies CASSLQGYEQYF.

The chain employs TRBV2 and TRBJ2-3; no clear D gene. The CDR3 is 13 amino acids. Germline CDR1 and CDR2: SNHLY and FYNNEI. Trimming removed 3 bases at V and 3 bases at J, with 7 bases between. The CDR3 coding sequence is TGTGCCAGCAGTGATAGGAGAACAGATACGCAGTATTTT. Protein product: CASSDRRTDTQYF. Filled out from reference TRBV2 and TRBJ2-3, the complete variable domain reads EPEVTQTPSHQVTQMGQEVILRCVPISNHLYFYWYRQILGQKVEFLVSFYNNEISEKSEIFDDQFSVERPDGSNFTLKIRSTKLEDSAMYFCASSDRRTDTQYFGPGTRLTVL.

J is TRBJ1-6 and V is TRBV25-1; D call uncertain. Germline V CDR1 and CDR2: MGHDK, SYGVNS. V was trimmed by 3 bases and J by 6 bases, leaving 12 bases between them. The CDR3 is 15 residues long. The CDR3 bases are TGTGCCAGCAGTGACGGGGTTGTAGGTAATTCACCCCTCCACTTT. Translating gives CASSDGVVGNSPLHF.

Note on this clone: Other DNA sequences from this sample encode an identical CDR3 as well. The chain employs TRBV18 and TRBJ1-1, with D possibly TRBD1 on 5 matching bases. The germline V gene has CDR1 KGHSH and CDR2 LQKENI. This CDR3 is 14 amino acids long. V lost 3 bases to trimming and J lost 0 bases, with 8 bases between them. The CDR3 nucleotides are TGTGCCAGCTCACCGAGACAGATGAACACTGAAGCTTTCTTT. This translates into CASSPRQMNTEAFF.

The chain is built from TRBV21-1 and TRBJ1-5; the table gives TRBD1 as D, unverified against the DNA. TRBV21-1 is recorded as a pseudogene. This CDR3 is built from 19 residues. CDR3 sequence: CASSPGWAPDRVWNQPQHF. DNA for the CDR3: TGTGCCAGCAGCCCTGGATGGGCTCCGGACAGGGTATGGAATCAGCCCCAGCATTTT.

The chain is built from TRBV5-6 and TRBJ1-1, with 11 bases matching TRBD1. The CDR3 totals 14 residues. The germline V gene has CDR1 SGHDT and CDR2 YYEEEE. Trimming at V came to 3 bases and at J to 10 bases, leaving 8 bases not matched to a gene. The DNA for the CDR3 is TGTGCCAGCAGCTCGGACAGGGGGCGAGTATCAGCTTTCTTT. This encodes CASSSDRGRVSAFF.

The chain has TRBV5-4 and TRBJ1-1; D remains unclear. Between the trimmed V and J ends, which lost 4 bases and 6 bases, there was a span of 19 bases. Germline CDR1 reads SGHNT; CDR2 reads YYREEE (reference sequence). CDR3 length equals 15 residues. CDR3 sequence reads: CASSPGRGQLAEAFF. Here the CDR3 DNA reads TGTGCCAGCAGCCCCGGGAGAGGGCAGCTCGCTGAAGCTTTCTTT.

The chain carries TRBV6-5 and TRBJ2-7, with D perhaps matching TRBD1 (5 bases). The germline V gene encodes CDR1 MNHEY and CDR2 SVGAGI. This CDR3 is 14 amino acids long. V dropped 7 bases and J dropped 1 base, with 14 bases sitting between them. The CDR3 DNA sequence: TGTGCCAGCAAGAAGGGGCAGGCATCCTACGAGCAGTACTTC. Translating it yields CASKKGQASYEQYF.

The DNA for the CDR3 is TGCGCCAGCAGCCAAGATCCGACTAATGCAGATACGCAGTATTTT. Protein sequence: CASSQDPTNADTQYF. V usage is TRBV4-3 and J usage is TRBJ2-3, with D maybe TRBD2 (5 bases). Germline values: CDR1 LGHNA, CDR2 YSLEER. The CDR3 is 15 amino acids. The V and J ends lost 0 bases and 4 bases respectively, with 11 bases between them.

The V and J genes are TRBV6-1 and TRBJ1-3, with 8 positions matching TRBD1. V shed 3 bases and J 4 bases; nucleotides not matched to a gene: 5. This CDR3 contains 15 residues. Germline V CDR1 and CDR2: MNHNS, SASEGT. CDR3 coding DNA: TGTGCCAGCAGTGAGGGACAGGTGTCGGGAAACACCATATATTTT. Translated: CASSEGQVSGNTIYF.

The genes are TRBV24-1 and TRBJ1-1, with TRBD1 as a possible D gene (5 bases). V was clipped by 3 bases and J by 10 bases, with 11 bases between them. The CDR3 is 12 residues long. Germline CDR1 and CDR2: KGHDR and SFDVKD. The CDR3 region is CATSDGGIGAFF. The CDR3 bases are TGTGCCACCAGTGATGGGGGGATAGGAGCTTTCTTT.

J is TRBJ1-2 and V is TRBV29-1, with 7 bases fitting TRBD1. With 5 bases clipped from V and 2 bases from J, the junction kept 5 bases outside the gene matches. The CDR3 has 13 residues. In germline, CDR1 is SQVTM, CDR2 ANQGSEA. The CDR3 reads CSVRDSLNYGYTF. The CDR3 DNA reads as TGCAGCGTTCGGGACAGCCTAAACTATGGCTACACCTTC.

J is TRBJ1-5 and V is TRBV6-2 or TRBV6-3, with TRBD1 matching 9 bases. The germline CDR1 and CDR2 sequences are MNHEY and SVGEGT. The junction had 12 bases not matched to a gene; V was cut back by 5 bases and J by 7 bases. CDR3 length: 16 residues. Here the CDR3 reads CASSTTGTGSEQPQHF. CDR3 bases: TGTGCCAGCAGTACTACCGGGACAGGGTCGGAGCAGCCCCAGCATTTT.

V and J are TRBV5-1 and TRBJ1-2; D not certain. V was clipped by 0 bases and J by 4 bases, with 16 bases between them. CDR3 length: 16 amino acids. Germline V gives CDR1 SGHRS, CDR2 YFSETQ. The CDR3 coding sequence is TGCGCCAGCAGCTTGGGGGAGGACCGCGGCGTCTATGGCTACACCTTC. Protein sequence: CASSLGEDRGVYGYTF.

The V and J genes are TRBV5-1 and TRBJ2-1, with D perhaps matching TRBD1 (6 bases). Germline V lookup: CDR1 SGHRS, CDR2 YFSETQ. V shed 4 bases and J shed 6 bases, with 14 bases lying between them. CDR3 size: 14 residues. The CDR3 loop reads CASSREQGSNEQFF. In DNA form, the CDR3 reads TGCGCCAGCAGCAGAGAACAGGGATCCAATGAGCAGTTCTTC. Complete variable domain (other parts from reference TRBV5-1 and TRBJ2-1): KAGVTQTPRYLIKTRGQQVTLSCSPISGHRSVSWYQQTPGQGLQFLFEYFSETQRNKGNFPGRFSGRQFSNSRSEMNVSTLELGDSALYLCASSREQGSNEQFFGPGTRLTVL.

The rearrangement joins TRBV30 to TRBJ2-6; D is unresolved. The germline V and J ends were trimmed by 5 bases and 2 bases, with 13 bases remaining between them. The CDR3 is 15 residues long. In germline, CDR1 is GTSNPN, CDR2 SVGIG (reference sequence). CDR3 sequence (DNA): TGTGCCTGGGACGGGTTTAACCCTGGGGCCAACGTCCTGACTTTC. Residues: CAWDGFNPGANVLTF.

The chain employs TRBV6-5 and TRBJ1-3; D perhaps matches TRBD1 (5 bases). This CDR3 has 15 amino acids. Germline V gene sequence: CDR1 MNHEY, CDR2 SVGAGI. V lost 8 bases to trimming and J lost 0 bases, with 14 bases between them. The CDR3 spells CASRSNRLSGNTIYF. CDR3 coding DNA: TGTGCCAGCCGCTCCAACAGGCTCTCTGGAAACACCATATATTTT.

In this sample, this clone turned up once. This chain joins TRBV27 and TRBJ1-6; perhaps TRBD1 as D (5 bases). The germline V gene has CDR1 MNHEY and CDR2 SMNVEV (reference sequence). V was pared by 6 bases and J by 4 bases, with 13 bases between. This CDR3 spans 15 amino acids. CDR3 DNA: TGTGCCAGCAGCCCGACAGAACAATATAATTCACCCCTCCACTTT. This gives the protein CASSPTEQYNSPLHF.

This chain uses TRBV29-1 with TRBJ1-2, with D perhaps TRBD1 (5 bases). There are 13 residues in the CDR3. CDR1 SQVTM and CDR2 ANQGSEA come from the germline V gene. Trimming pared 7 bases from V and 5 bases from J, leaving 17 bases between. CDR3 residues: CSATHSTEYGYTF. The DNA for the CDR3 is TGCAGCGCAACCCACTCGACAGAATATGGCTACACCTTC.

This clone was seen a single time. The gene calls are TRBV7-2 and TRBJ2-7; TRBD2 is a possible D gene (6 bases). The CDR3 totals 15 residues. V shed 4 bases and J shed 2 bases, with 15 bases lying between them. CDR1 and CDR2 (germline): SGHTA, FQGNSA. The CDR3 is CASSSGGTGAYEQYF. The CDR3 DNA follows: TGTGCCAGCAGCTCCGGAGGGACTGGAGCCTACGAGCAGTACTTC.

The chain uses TRBV19 and TRBJ1-4; a weak D match, TRBD1 (5 bases). The CDR3 is made up of 15 amino acids. In germline, CDR1 is LNHDA, CDR2 SQIVND (reference sequence). Trimming removed 4 bases from V and 8 bases from J, with 17 bases in between. The CDR3 sequence is CASSTTGTVGEKLFF. DNA for the CDR3: TGTGCCAGTAGTACCACCGGGACTGTCGGCGAAAAACTGTTTTTT.

The chain couples TRBV5-4 to TRBJ2-7; no reliable D call. The germline V gene encodes CDR1 SGHNT and CDR2 YYREEE (reference sequence). The V end lost 4 bases, the J end lost 0 bases, and 11 bases lay between the germline ends. The CDR3 has 14 residues. In DNA, the CDR3 is TGTGCCAGCAGCATTAATACAGACTCCTACGAGCAGTACTTC. Translating it yields CASSINTDSYEQYF.

This clone was observed once. The V call is TRBV4-3, the J call TRBJ2-7; 7 nucleotides line up with TRBD1. J lost 2 bases, V lost 1 base, and 8 bases had no gene match. Germline CDR1 is LGHNA and CDR2 is YSLEER. The CDR3 length is 16 residues. Here the CDR3 DNA reads TGCGCCAGCAGCCAAGGACACGGGACAGTCGCCTACGAGCAGTACTTC. Translated: CASSQGHGTVAYEQYF.